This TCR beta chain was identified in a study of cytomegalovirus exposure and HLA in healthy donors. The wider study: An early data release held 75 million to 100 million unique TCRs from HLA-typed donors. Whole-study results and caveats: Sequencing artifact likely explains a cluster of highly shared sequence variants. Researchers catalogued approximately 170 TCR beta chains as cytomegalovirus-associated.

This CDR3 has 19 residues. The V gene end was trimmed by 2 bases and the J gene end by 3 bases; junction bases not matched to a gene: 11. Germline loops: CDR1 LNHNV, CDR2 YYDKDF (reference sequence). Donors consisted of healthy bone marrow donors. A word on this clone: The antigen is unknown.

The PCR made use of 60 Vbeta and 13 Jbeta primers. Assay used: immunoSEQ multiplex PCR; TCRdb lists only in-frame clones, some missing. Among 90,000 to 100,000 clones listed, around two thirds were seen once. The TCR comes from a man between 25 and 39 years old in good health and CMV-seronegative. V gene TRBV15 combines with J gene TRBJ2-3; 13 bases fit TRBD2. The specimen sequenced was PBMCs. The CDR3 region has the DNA TGTGCCACCAGCAGATCGTCGACTAGCGGGGGGACGGGGACAGATACGCAGTATTTT. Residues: CATSRSSTSGGTGTDTQYF.